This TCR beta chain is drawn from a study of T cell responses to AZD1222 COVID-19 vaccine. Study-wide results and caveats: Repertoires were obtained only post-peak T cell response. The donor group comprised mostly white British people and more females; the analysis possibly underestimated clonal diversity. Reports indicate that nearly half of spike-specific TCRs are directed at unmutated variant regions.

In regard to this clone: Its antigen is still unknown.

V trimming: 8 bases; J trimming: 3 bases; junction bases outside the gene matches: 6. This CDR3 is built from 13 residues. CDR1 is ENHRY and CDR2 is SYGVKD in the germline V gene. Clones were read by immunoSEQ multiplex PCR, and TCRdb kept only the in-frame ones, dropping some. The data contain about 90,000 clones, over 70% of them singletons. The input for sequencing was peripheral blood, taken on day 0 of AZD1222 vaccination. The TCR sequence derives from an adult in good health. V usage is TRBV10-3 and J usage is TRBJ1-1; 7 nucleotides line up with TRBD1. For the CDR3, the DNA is TGTGCCATCGCGAGGGGGCGAGACACTGAAGCTTTCTTT. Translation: CAIARGRDTEAFF.